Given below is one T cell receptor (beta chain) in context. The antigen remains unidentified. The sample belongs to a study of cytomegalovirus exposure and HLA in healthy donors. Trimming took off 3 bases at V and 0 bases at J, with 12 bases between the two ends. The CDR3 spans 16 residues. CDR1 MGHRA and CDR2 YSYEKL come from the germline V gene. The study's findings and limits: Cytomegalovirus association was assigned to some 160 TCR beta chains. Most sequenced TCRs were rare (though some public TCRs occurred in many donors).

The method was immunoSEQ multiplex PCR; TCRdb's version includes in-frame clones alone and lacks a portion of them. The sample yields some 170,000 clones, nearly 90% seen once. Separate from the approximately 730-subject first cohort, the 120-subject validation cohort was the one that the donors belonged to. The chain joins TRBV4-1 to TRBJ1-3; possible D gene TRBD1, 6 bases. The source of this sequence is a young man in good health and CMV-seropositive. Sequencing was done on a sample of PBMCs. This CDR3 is CASSQRGQSSGNTIYF. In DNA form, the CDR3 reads TGCGCCAGCAGCCAGAGAGGACAGTCCTCTGGAAACACCATATATTTT.